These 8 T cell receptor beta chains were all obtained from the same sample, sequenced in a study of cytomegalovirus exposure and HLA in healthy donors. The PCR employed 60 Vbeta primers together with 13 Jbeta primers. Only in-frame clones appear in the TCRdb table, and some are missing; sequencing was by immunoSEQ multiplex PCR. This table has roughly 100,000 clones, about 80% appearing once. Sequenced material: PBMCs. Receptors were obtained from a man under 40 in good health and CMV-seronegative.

The DNA for the CDR3 is TGTGCCAGCTCCTCAGTTGGAGGGGTCGGCGAGCAGTACTTC. Translation gives CASSSVGGVGEQYF. This chain links TRBV6-5 with TRBJ2-7; D possibly corresponds to TRBD2 (6 bases). There are 14 residues in the CDR3. V was pared by 8 bases and J by 6 bases, with 20 bases between. CDR1 is MNHEY and CDR2 is SVGAGI in the germline V gene.

CDR3 in amino acids: CASSEQQDNSPLHF. DNA for the CDR3: TGTGCCAGCAGTGAACAGCAAGATAATTCACCCCTCCACTTT. The chain recombines TRBV28 with TRBJ1-6; D is unresolved. There are 14 residues in the CDR3. V gave up 5 bases and J gave up 5 bases, with 10 bases separating them. Germline assignment: CDR1 MDHEN and CDR2 SYDVKM.

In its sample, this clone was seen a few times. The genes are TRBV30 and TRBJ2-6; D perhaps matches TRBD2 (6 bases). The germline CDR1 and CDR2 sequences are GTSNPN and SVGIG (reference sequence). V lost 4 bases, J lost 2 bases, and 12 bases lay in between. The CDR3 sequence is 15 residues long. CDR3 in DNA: TGTGCCTGGATCGGAGGGAGAGCTGGGGCCAACGTCCTGACTTTC. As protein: CAWIGGRAGANVLTF.

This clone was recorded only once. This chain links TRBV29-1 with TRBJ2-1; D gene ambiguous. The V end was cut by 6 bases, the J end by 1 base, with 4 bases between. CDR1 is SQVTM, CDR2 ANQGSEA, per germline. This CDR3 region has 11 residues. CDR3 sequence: CSVRSYNEQFF. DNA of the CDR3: TGCAGCGTCAGATCCTACAATGAGCAGTTCTTC.

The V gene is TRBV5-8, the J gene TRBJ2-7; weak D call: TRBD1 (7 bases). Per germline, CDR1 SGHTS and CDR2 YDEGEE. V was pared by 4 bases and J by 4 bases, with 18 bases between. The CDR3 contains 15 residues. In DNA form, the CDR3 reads TGTGCCAGCAGCCTCCGGGACAGCGGGTTGTACGAGCAGTACTTC. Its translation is CASSLRDSGLYEQYF.

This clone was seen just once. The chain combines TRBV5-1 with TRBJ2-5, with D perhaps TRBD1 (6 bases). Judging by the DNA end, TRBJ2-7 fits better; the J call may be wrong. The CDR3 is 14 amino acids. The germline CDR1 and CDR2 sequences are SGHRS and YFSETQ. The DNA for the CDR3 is TGCGCCAGCAGCTTGGAACAGGGATACTACGAGCAGTACTTC. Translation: CASSLEQGYYEQYF.

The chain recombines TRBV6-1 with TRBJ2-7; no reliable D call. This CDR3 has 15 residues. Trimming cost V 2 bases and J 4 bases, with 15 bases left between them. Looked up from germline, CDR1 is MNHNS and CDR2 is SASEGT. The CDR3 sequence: CASSEILRSRYEQYF. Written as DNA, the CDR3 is TGTGCCAGCAGTGAAATATTGCGGAGTAGGTACGAGCAGTACTTC.

The CDR3 spells CASSTDRERETQYF. CDR3 in DNA: TGTGCCAGCAGTACGGACAGGGAAAGGGAGACCCAGTACTTC. The V call is TRBV9, the J call TRBJ2-5; 8 positions match TRBD1. The CDR3 contains 14 residues. Germline CDR1 is SGDLS and CDR2 is YYNGEE. Trimming removed 5 bases from V and 5 bases from J; junction bases left unmatched: 8.